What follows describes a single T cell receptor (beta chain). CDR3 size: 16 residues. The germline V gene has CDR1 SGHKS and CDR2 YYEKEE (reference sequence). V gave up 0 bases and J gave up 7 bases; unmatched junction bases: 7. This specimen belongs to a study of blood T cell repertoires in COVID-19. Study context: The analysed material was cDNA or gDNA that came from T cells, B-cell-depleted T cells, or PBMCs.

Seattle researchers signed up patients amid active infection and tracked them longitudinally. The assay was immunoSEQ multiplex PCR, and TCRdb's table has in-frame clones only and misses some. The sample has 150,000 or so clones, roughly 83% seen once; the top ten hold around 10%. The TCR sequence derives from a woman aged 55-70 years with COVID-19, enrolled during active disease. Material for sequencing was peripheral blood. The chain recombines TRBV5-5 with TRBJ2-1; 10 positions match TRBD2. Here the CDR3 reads CASSLDLAGEKNEQFF. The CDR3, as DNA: TGTGCCAGCAGCTTGGATCTAGCGGGAGAGAAGAATGAGCAGTTCTTC.